This TCR beta chain comes out of a study of somatic mutations in cytotoxic T cells in rheumatoid arthritis. About the research overall: Flow sorting of some V beta antibody-stained T cells reached nearly 100% purity, with V beta1+ cells also TCRB-sequenced.

Of note for this clone: What it recognizes is unknown.

Produced via immunoSEQ multiplex PCR; TCRdb's table is partial and in-frame only. The sample lists about 20,000 clones, more than 65% occurring once. Findings and limits, study-wide: Healthy controls showed no age-related rise in CD8+ clonality, whereas rheumatoid arthritis patients did. Rheumatoid arthritis patients were compared with age-matched healthy controls, and their CD8+ T-cell clonality did not differ significantly. The largest CD8+ clone made up over 20% of CD8+ cells in about an eighth of the 65 patients.

The V gene's germline CDR1 is SGHTA and CDR2 FQGNSA. Trimming stripped 2 bases from V and 5 bases from J, with 9 bases between. The CDR3 consists of 13 residues. Material for sequencing was CD8+ T cells sorted from blood. The TCR comes from an adult with rheumatoid arthritis. V usage is TRBV7-2 and J usage is TRBJ2-5; no clear D gene. CDR3 DNA sequence: TGTGCCAGCAGCTTAATGACAATTGAGACCCAGTACTTC. This translates into CASSLMTIETQYF.